The 10 T cell receptor beta chains reported below all come from one sample, sequenced in a study of human T cells and chemical hapten exposure. TCRdb used MiXCR to reprocess the RACE reads, holding one entry per CDR3 protein. There are around 200,000 distinct CDR3 sequences in the sample; under 30% occur only once, and approximately 2.3% lies in the top ten. As for time point: patch test 3, about 24 weeks after DPC sensitization. Treatment defined: therapeutic diphenylcyclopropenone sensitization with weekly scalp DPC. This specimen was whole blood, taken in connection with sensitization to the hapten diphenylcyclopropenone (DPC). Receptors originate from a woman between 40 and 55 years old with alopecia areata. Some clones in this sample may be carry-over from other donors' samples.

This clonotype has more than one count but fewer than ten. This chain connects TRBV7-2 to TRBJ2-1, with D tentatively TRBD1 (5 bases). This CDR3 comprises 12 residues. Between the trimmed V and J ends, which lost 6 bases and 8 bases, there was a span of 11 bases. CDR1 is SGHTA, CDR2 FQGNSA, per germline. CDR3 in amino acids: CASRSGLYEQFF. The CDR3 DNA sequence: TGTGCCAGCAGATCAGGGTTGTATGAGCAGTTCTTC.

The V call is TRBV12-3 or TRBV12-4, the J call TRBJ1-6, with 7 bases that match TRBD1. The CDR3 is 13 amino acids. Trimming at V came to 6 bases and at J to 7 bases, leaving 3 bases not matched to a gene. As DNA, the CDR3 is TGTGCCAGCAGGCAGGACAGGAATTCACCCCTCCACTTT. It is translated as CASRQDRNSPLHF.

J is TRBJ1-2 and V is TRBV5-1, with 9 bases fitting TRBD1. The CDR3 length is 16 residues. V lost 0 bases, J lost 8 bases, and 11 bases stayed unmatched. Germline assignment: CDR1 SGHRS and CDR2 YFSETQ. CDR3 bases: TGCGCCAGCAGCTTGGGGGACACAGGGGGCAAAGGAGGCTACACCTTC. The encoded protein is CASSLGDTGGKGGYTF.

This clonotype was detected only a few times. The chain uses TRBV5-5 and TRBJ2-5, with D hard to call. The CDR3 contains 13 residues. V was cut by 4 bases and J by 3 bases, with 10 bases left in between. Per the germline V gene, CDR1 is SGHKS and CDR2 is YYEKEE (reference sequence). Written as DNA, the CDR3 is TGTGCCAGCAGCAGAGCTCGGGAAGAGACCCAGTACTTC. Amino acids: CASSRAREETQYF.

CDR3 residues: CASRPGTGFTFF. The CDR3 DNA follows: TGTGCCAGCAGACCCGGGACAGGGTTCACTTTCTTT. This chain uses TRBV12-3 or TRBV12-4 with TRBJ1-1; TRBD1 aligns across 9 bases. With V trimmed by 6 bases and J by 12 bases, 8 bases remained unmatched. This CDR3 has 12 residues.

The chain links TRBV5-8 to TRBJ1-1, with TRBD1 as a possible D gene (5 bases). Trimming removed 1 base at V and 2 bases at J, with 9 bases between. This CDR3 comprises 14 residues. The V gene's germline CDR1 is SGHTS and CDR2 YDEGEE. The CDR3 DNA follows: TGTGCCAGCAGCTTGAGGGGAGGAAACACTGAAGCTTTCTTT. Residues: CASSLRGGNTEAFF. Using reference TRBV5-8 and TRBJ1-1 for the parts outside the CDR3, the full variable domain is EAGVTQSPTHLIKTRGQQATLRCSPISGHTSVYWYQQALGLGLQFLLWYDEGEERNRGNFPPRFSGRQFPNYSSELNVNALELEDSALYLCASSLRGGNTEAFFGQGTRLTVV.

This clonotype occurred a few times. V gene TRBV4-1 combines with J gene TRBJ2-1, with a tentative D call TRBD2 (6 bases). V shed 1 base and J shed 2 bases, with 9 bases lying between them. Germline CDR1 reads MGHRA; CDR2 reads YSYEKL. The CDR3 consists of 15 residues. In nucleotides, the CDR3 is TGCGCCAGCAGCCAAGTCAGCGGGCCCTACAATGAGCAGTTCTTC. Protein sequence: CASSQVSGPYNEQFF.

This clonotype was seen more than once but under ten times. This chain links TRBV6-4 with TRBJ2-1; 12 positions match TRBD2. CDR1 and CDR2 from the germline V gene are MRHNA and SNTAGT. The junction had 6 bases not matched to a gene; V was cut back by 5 bases and J by 4 bases. This CDR3 has 16 amino acids. The CDR3 DNA reads TGTGCCAGCAGTAATACCGGGACTAGCGGGTACAATGAGCAGTTCTTC. Its protein is CASSNTGTSGYNEQFF.

The chain carries TRBV6-1 and TRBJ1-1; 7 positions match TRBD1. The V gene's germline CDR1 is MNHNS and CDR2 SASEGT. Trimming removed 6 bases from V and 11 bases from J; junction bases left unmatched: 12. The CDR3 sequence is 13 residues long. The CDR3 coding sequence is TGTGCCAGCAGACACGACAGGGTTTTAGACGCTTTCTTT. Amino acids: CASRHDRVLDAFF.

This clonotype was observed at least ten times. CDR3 DNA: TGTGCCATCACCCAGGGGGCGAATGGCTACACCTTC. Protein product: CAITQGANGYTF. The chain combines TRBV10-3 with TRBJ1-2; 8 bases agree with TRBD1. Trimming took 7 bases from V and 6 from J; bases not matched to a gene: 4. Germline V lookup: CDR1 ENHRY, CDR2 SYGVKD. The CDR3 extends over 12 amino acids.